The T cell receptor beta chain under discussion was sequenced for a study of blood T cell repertoires in COVID-19. Study summary: T cells, B-cell-depleted T cells, or PBMCs provided the cDNA or gDNA that served as material.

CDR1 is SQVTM and CDR2 is ANQGSEA in the germline V gene. J lost 2 bases, V lost 0 bases, and 7 bases had no gene match. CDR3 size: 15 residues. Original handling: Researchers report that nucleated cell counts were estimated from reference gene primer amplification. The assay was immunoSEQ multiplex PCR, and TCRdb's table has in-frame clones only and misses some. The V and J calls and clone size were taken over from that table, and D and trimming were inferred from the DNA. The sample carries 200,000 to 250,000 clones, approximately 78% recorded once. J is TRBJ2-7 and V is TRBV29-1; 7 bases map to TRBD2. Sequences were obtained from peripheral blood. The sequence was obtained from a woman over 75 with COVID-19, enrolled during active disease. CDR3 sequence: CSVEDPGGRTYEQYF. The CDR3 DNA follows: TGCAGCGTTGAAGATCCGGGGGGTCGGACCTACGAGCAGTACTTC.